This TCR beta chain was sequenced for a study of blood T cell repertoires in COVID-19. Across the study: Samples of COVID-19 (acute and convalescent) were obtained from the United States, Italy and Spain. Sources were T cells, B-cell-depleted T cells, or PBMCs; the material itself was cDNA or gDNA.

Study processing details: Reference gene primers were amplified, and this amplification served to estimate nucleated cell counts. Profiling relied on immunoSEQ multiplex PCR, and the TCRdb table lists in-frame clones only, not all of them. V and J calls and clone size are given by that table; D and trimming were obtained from the DNA. The sample lists 90,000 to 120,000 clones, almost 85% occurring once. Trimming at V came to 4 bases and at J to 2 bases, leaving 5 bases not matched to a gene. The CDR3 totals 15 residues. Per germline, CDR1 SGHTA and CDR2 FQGTGA. Specimen: peripheral blood. This TCR was sampled from a human donor in a cohort sampled during active COVID-19. The chain employs TRBV7-3 and TRBJ2-3; 8 bases are a match to TRBD2. The chain's CDR3 is CASSWGSGVTDTQYF. The DNA for the CDR3 is TGTGCCAGCAGCTGGGGTAGCGGGGTCACAGATACGCAGTATTTT.